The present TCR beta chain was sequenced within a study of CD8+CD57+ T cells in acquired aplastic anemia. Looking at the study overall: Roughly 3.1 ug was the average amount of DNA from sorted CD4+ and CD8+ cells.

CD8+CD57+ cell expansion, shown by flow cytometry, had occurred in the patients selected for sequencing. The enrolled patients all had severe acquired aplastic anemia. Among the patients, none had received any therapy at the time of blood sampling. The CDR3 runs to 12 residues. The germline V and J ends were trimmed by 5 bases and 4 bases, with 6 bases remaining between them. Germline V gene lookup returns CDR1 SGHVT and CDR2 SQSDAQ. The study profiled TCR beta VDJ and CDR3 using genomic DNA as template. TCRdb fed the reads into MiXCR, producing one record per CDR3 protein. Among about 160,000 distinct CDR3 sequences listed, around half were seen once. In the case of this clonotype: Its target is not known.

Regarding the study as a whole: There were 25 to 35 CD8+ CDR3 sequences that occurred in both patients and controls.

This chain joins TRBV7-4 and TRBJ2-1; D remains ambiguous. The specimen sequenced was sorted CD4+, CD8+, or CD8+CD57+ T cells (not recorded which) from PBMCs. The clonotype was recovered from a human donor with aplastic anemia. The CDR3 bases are TGTGCCAGCAGCCTCCGATACAATGAGCAGTTCTTC. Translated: CASSLRYNEQFF.